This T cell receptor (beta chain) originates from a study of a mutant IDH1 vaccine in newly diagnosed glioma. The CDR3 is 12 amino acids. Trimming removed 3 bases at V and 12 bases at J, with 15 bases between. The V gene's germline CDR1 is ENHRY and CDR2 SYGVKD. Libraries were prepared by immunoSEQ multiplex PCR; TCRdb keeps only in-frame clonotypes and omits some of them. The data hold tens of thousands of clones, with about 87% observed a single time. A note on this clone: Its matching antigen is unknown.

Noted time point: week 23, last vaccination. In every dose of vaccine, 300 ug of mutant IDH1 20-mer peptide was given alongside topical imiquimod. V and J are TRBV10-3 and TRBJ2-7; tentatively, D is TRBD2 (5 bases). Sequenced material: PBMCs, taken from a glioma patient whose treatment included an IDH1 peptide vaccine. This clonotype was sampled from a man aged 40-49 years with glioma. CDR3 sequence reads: CAISDGYYEGYF. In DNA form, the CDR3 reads TGTGCCATCAGTGACGGCTACTACGAGGGGTACTTC.